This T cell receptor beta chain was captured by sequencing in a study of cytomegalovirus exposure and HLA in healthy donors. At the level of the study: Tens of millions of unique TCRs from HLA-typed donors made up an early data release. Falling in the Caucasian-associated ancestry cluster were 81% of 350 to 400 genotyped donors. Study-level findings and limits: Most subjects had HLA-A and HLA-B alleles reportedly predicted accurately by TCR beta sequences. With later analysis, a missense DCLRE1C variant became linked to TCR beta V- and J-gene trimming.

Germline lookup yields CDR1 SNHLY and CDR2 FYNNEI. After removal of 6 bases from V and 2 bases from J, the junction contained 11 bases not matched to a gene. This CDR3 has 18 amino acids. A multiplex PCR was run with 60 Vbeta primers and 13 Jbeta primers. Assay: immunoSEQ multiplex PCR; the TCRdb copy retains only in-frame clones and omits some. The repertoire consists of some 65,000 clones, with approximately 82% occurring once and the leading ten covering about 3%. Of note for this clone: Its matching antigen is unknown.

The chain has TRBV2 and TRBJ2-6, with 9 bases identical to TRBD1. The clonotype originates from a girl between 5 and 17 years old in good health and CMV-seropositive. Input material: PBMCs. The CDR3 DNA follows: TGTGCCAGCAGCCGACCTCGGGGGACAGGGACTGGGGCCAACGTCCTGACTTTC. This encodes CASSRPRGTGTGANVLTF.